The 3 T cell receptor beta chains below were found in one sample sequenced in a study of identical twins (dated by TCRdb to about 2016). Libraries came from 5' RACE. Instrument used: Illumina HiSeq 2000. In TCRdb, the public reads were trimmed at Q25 with fastp and aligned with MiXCR, with productive beta chains retained. Every entry covers one CDR3 protein and lists the most common genes and DNA from its rows. Within this sample are a few hundred thousand distinct CDR3 sequences, with around an eighth of them counted one time only. The ten top clones hold around 6.9% of the sample. The sample also formed part of further work on yellow fever vaccine responses in identical twins.

The sequenced sample was CD8+ T cells sorted from blood. These TCRs come from a woman younger than 35 in good health.

The V and J genes are TRBV15 and TRBJ1-4, with TRBD1 matching over 11 bases. J was trimmed by 6 bases and V by 3 bases; bases with no gene match: 0. Looked up from germline, CDR1 is LNHNV and CDR2 is YYDKDF (reference sequence). The CDR3 is 14 amino acids. The CDR3 region is CATSRDRGHEKLFF. For the CDR3, the DNA is TGTGCCACCAGCAGGGACAGGGGGCATGAAAAACTGTTTTTT. Combining the CDR3 with reference TRBV15 and TRBJ1-4 gives the whole variable domain DAMVIQNPRYQVTQFGKPVTLSCSQTLNHNVMYWYQQKSSQAPKLLFHYYDKDFNNEADTPDNFQSRRPNTSFCFLDIRSPGLGDTAMYLCATSRDRGHEKLFFGSGTQLSVL.

The genes are TRBV10-3 and TRBJ2-3, with D hard to call. Per the germline V gene, CDR1 is ENHRY and CDR2 is SYGVKD. The V and J ends lost 0 bases and 2 bases respectively, with 12 bases between them. This CDR3 has 16 residues. For the CDR3, the DNA is TGTGCCATCAGTGAGTCTGACTTCCCGAACACAGATACGCAGTATTTT. The encoded protein is CAISESDFPNTDTQYF.

This clonotype was found many times. The chain uses TRBV5-1 and TRBJ1-1, with no clear D. Between the trimmed V and J ends, which lost 0 bases and 1 base, there was a span of 4 bases. This CDR3 comprises 13 residues. Germline V gene sequence: CDR1 SGHRS, CDR2 YFSETQ. The CDR3 here is CASSLDRNTEAFF. DNA of the CDR3: TGCGCCAGCAGCTTGGACAGGAACACTGAAGCTTTCTTT.